A selection of T cell receptor beta chains follows, all from one sample in a study of vaccination and CD4 T cells after COVID-19. No antigens are known for them. TCRdb reanalysed the PCR reads using MiXCR and keeps one entry per CDR3 protein. The top ten clones hold about 8.4% of a sample with 20,000 to 25,000 distinct CDR3 sequences, 50% of them seen once. The sequenced sample was CD4+ T cells from blood, cultured in vitro. The receptor set was obtained from a human donor who had recovered from COVID-19. Each CDR3 is given with its conserved first and last residue. The order of the fields is clone size, D gene, J gene, V gene, CDR3 protein, CDR3 DNA. A D gene is named only where the DNA matches it firmly. Rows may omit the clone size; those that give it use once, few, many or a size class.

few TRBD1 TRBJ1-6 TRBV20-1 CSARDRGQAYSYNSPLHF TGCAGTGCTAGAGATAGGGGGCAGGCGTACTCCTATAATTCACCCCTCCACTTT
- - TRBJ2-7 TRBV29-1 CSGAGSNGDYEQYF TGCAGCGGTGCTGGGTCCAATGGAGACTACGAGCAGTACTTC
- - TRBJ2-7 TRBV10-3 CAIKGQTYEQYF TGTGCCATCAAGGGCCAGACCTACGAGCAGTACTTC
few - TRBJ2-3 TRBV7-9 CASALGGTDTQYF TGTGCCAGCGCCCTCGGTGGCACAGATACGCAGTATTTT
few - TRBJ1-3 TRBV27 CASSLSTGNTIYF TGTGCCAGCAGTTTATCCACTGGAAACACCATATATTTT
- - TRBJ2-6 TRBV23-1 CASSLAVKRPGANVLTF TGCGCCAGCAGTCTAGCGGTAAAGAGGCCTGGGGCCAACGTCCTGACTTTC
few - TRBJ1-5 TRBV19 CASSTQENQPQHF TGTGCCAGTAGTACCCAGGAGAATCAGCCCCAGCATTTT
few TRBD2 TRBJ2-5 TRBV5-4 CASSSGREKTQYF TGTGCCAGTAGTAGCGGGAGGGAAAAGACCCAGTACTTC
- - TRBJ1-4 TRBV27 CASRTVSEKLFF TGTGCCAGCAGGACAGTATCTGAAAAACTGTTTTTT
- - TRBJ1-5 TRBV19 CASNPTSNQPQHF TGTGCCAGTAACCCAACTAGCAATCAGCCCCAGCATTTT
few TRBD1 TRBJ1-1 TRBV20-1 CSARDLQGRGTEAFF TGCAGTGCTAGAGACCTACAGGGGAGAGGAACTGAAGCTTTCTTT
- - TRBJ1-1 TRBV6-2/TRBV6-3 CASSPLRAGGNTEAFF TGTGCCAGCAGCCCTCTTAGGGCAGGCGGAAACACTGAAGCTTTCTTT
- - TRBJ1-1 TRBV2 CASSEDRGKRAEAFF TGTGCCAGCAGTGAAGATCGGGGTAAGAGGGCTGAAGCTTTCTTT
- TRBD1 TRBJ2-2 TRBV27 CASKRDRYTGELFF TGTGCCAGCAAACGGGACAGGTACACCGGGGAGCTGTTTTTT
- - TRBJ1-5 TRBV20-1 CSASTGPRNQPQHF TGCAGTGCGTCAACGGGGCCACGGAATCAGCCCCAGCATTTT
- TRBD2 TRBJ2-7 TRBV20-1 CSASDRTGTSYEQYF TGCAGTGCTAGCGATAGGACCGGGACTAGTTACGAGCAGTACTTC
- - TRBJ2-6 TRBV20-1 CSARDASSGANVLTF TGCAGTGCTAGAGATGCTTCCTCTGGGGCCAACGTCCTGACTTTC